The TCR beta chain described here comes from a study of blood T cell repertoires in COVID-19. Across the whole study: Acute-phase and convalescent COVID-19 samples originated in the United States, Italy and Spain.

J was trimmed by 4 bases and V by 4 bases; bases with no gene match: 4. Looked up from germline, CDR1 is SQVTM and CDR2 is ANQGSEA. This CDR3 has 13 amino acids. This table comes from immunoSEQ multiplex PCR, and its TCRdb copy is limited to in-frame clones, with some not included. The repertoire holds 270,000 or so clones, with 70% to 90% as singletons. Exposed study participants had met a COVID-19 case within 2 weeks before entry. This sequence was found in a woman aged 45-60 years who had been exposed to COVID-19. V and J are TRBV29-1 and TRBJ1-5, with 7 bases that match TRBD1. The source material was PBMCs or T cells enriched from blood (not recorded which). CDR3 nucleotide sequence: TGCAGCGTTGGGGGACAGTTTAATCAGCCCCAGCATTTT. This encodes CSVGGQFNQPQHF.